This section outlines one TCR beta chain sequence together with its context. Its antigen is not identified. What was amplified from RNA transcripts were TCR beta CDR3 regions. The HTBI primer set was used in a first-round RT-PCR of the TCR CDR3. TCRdb used MiXCR to reprocess the multiplex PCR reads, holding one entry per CDR3 protein. The data contain 750,000 to 950,000 distinct CDR3 sequences, around 39% of them singletons. These data belong to a study of T cells in Graves' hyperthyroidism and ophthalmopathy. CDR3 length equals 15 residues. The V gene's germline CDR1 is SGHTA and CDR2 FQGNSA. V lost 1 base to trimming and J lost 4 bases, with 14 bases between them. Pregnant or lactating patients were excluded, as were those with uncontrolled infection or other autoimmune disease. General observations from the study: The blood repertoire included most of the expanded thyroid clonotypes above 0.001.

Sequenced: blood. The receptor was derived from a young man with Graves' hyperthyroidism. The rearrangement joins TRBV7-2 to TRBJ2-7, with D maybe TRBD1 (7 bases). CDR3 DNA: TGTGCCAGCAGCTTAGGACAGGGCGGGGTTTACGAGCAGTACTTC. It yields the protein CASSLGQGGVYEQYF. Combining the CDR3 with reference TRBV7-2 and TRBJ2-7 gives the whole variable domain GAGVSQSPSNKVTEKGKDVELRCDPISGHTALYWYRQSLGQGLEFLIYFQGNSAPDKSGLPSDRFSAERTGGSVSTLTIQRTQQEDSAVYLCASSLGQGGVYEQYFGPGTRLTVT.